This T cell receptor beta chain came from a study of beta chain features in type 1 diabetes. Points from the study as a whole: Type 1 diabetes patients had VDJ junctions that carried fewer insertions and more deletions. In all four CD4+ subsets, TCRB CDR3 length was significantly, moderately reduced in type 1 diabetes.

Sorting of CD4+ naive, central memory, regulatory and stem cell-like memory cells was performed via CD45RO/CCR7/CD25/CD127/CD95/CD27. In regard to this clone: Its antigen is not known.

The authors reverse transcribed all of the isolated RNA, so sequencing captured expressed TCRB transcripts. The data were produced by immunoSEQ multiplex PCR, yet TCRdb's version contains in-frame clones alone and is incomplete. The sample includes 300,000 or so clones, approximately 12% seen only once; the top ten take roughly 0.015%. The sequencing sample was made of naive CD4+ T cells from blood. The TCR originated in a woman younger than 35 with type 1 diabetes.

CDR3 residues: CASSEPGRGTNYGYTF. The CDR3 coding sequence is TGTGCCAGCAGCGAACCCGGGAGGGGGACCAACTATGGCTACACCTTC. V usage is TRBV2 and J usage is TRBJ1-2; D is perhaps TRBD1 (6 bases). CDR1 is SNHLY, CDR2 FYNNEI, per germline. This CDR3 is 16 amino acids long. The ends were cut back, 6 bases at V and 2 bases at J, with 19 bases in the middle.